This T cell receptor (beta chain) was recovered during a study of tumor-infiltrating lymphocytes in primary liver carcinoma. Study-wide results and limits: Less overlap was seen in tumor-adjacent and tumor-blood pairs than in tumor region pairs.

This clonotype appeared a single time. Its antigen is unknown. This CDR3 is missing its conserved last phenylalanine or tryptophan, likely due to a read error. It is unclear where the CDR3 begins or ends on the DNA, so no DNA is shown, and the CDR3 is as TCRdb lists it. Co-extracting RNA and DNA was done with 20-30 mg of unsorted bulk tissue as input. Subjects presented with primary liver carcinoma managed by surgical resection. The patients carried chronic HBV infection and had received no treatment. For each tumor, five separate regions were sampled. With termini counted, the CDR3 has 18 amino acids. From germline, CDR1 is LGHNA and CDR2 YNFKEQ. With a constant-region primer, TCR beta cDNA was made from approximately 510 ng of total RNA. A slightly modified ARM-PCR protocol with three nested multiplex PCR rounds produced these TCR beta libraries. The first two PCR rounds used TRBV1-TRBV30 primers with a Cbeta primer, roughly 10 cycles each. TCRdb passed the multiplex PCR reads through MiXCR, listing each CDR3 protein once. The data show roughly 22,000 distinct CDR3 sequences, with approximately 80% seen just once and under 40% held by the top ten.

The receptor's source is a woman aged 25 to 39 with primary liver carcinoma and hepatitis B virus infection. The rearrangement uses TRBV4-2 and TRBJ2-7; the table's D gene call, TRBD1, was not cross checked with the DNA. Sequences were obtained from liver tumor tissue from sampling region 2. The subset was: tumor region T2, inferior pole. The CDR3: CASSQEHVGQGGPREHYL.